The clone carrying this T cell receptor (beta chain) was seen a single time. A much larger clone differs from this one at a single base, so this may be a read error. This sample is drawn from a study of molecular identifiers for immune sequencing clone quantification. The V gene's germline CDR1 is SEHNR and CDR2 FQNEAQ (reference sequence). The CDR3 extends over 10 amino acids. Deletions cut 4 bases from V and 7 bases from J, with 5 bases between. Libraries of bulk TCR were made by previously described methods (with listed TCR primers). TCRdb reprocessed the PCR reads via MiXCR and lists one record per CDR3 protein. This sample has approximately 550,000 distinct CDR3 sequences, with roughly 26% found just once.

The material sequenced was naive CD8+ T cells from blood, with Jurkat cell RNA spiked in. Subset defined: FACS-sorted CD8+CD4-CCR7+CD45RA+ naive T cells. The chain employs TRBV7-9 and TRBJ2-7; no reliable D call. The sequence came from a human donor in good health. Some libraries in this study had Jurkat cell RNA spiked in. The CDR3 DNA follows: TGTGCCAGCAGCTCGGAGGAGCAGTACTTC. Encoded protein: CASSSEEQYF.